This entry features one T cell receptor beta chain sequence. This entry belongs to a study of blood T cell repertoires in COVID-19. Background on the study: Acute and convalescent COVID-19 specimens originated in the United States, Italy and Spain. PBMCs, B-cell-depleted T cells, or T cells provided the cDNA or gDNA that made up the material.

Seattle patients were enrolled during active infection and followed longitudinally. Source study methods: The assay estimated nucleated cells by amplifying reference gene primers. Data came from immunoSEQ multiplex PCR; TCRdb stores just in-frame clones and leaves some out. V and J calls and clone size are as listed in that table; D and trimming were resolved from the DNA. The sample consists of more than 200,000 clones, around nine tenths of them appearing once. Germline-derived CDR1 and CDR2 are SGHTA and FQGTGA. This CDR3 region has 15 residues. The V and J ends lost 5 bases and 0 bases respectively, with 12 bases between them.

The chain has TRBV7-3 and TRBJ2-3; D possibly corresponds to TRBD1 (6 bases). The specimen was peripheral blood. The sequence was obtained from a woman between 55 and 75 years old with COVID-19, enrolled during active disease. In DNA, the CDR3 is TGTGCCAGCAGCCGGGACACCTTTAGCACAGATACGCAGTATTTT. Amino acid sequence: CASSRDTFSTDTQYF.